This entry is about one TCR beta chain. Its cognate antigen is unknown. Data came from immunoSEQ multiplex PCR; TCRdb stores just in-frame clones and leaves some out. The data hold some 96,000 clones, with around nine tenths observed a single time. This entry comes from a study of T cell responses to AZD1222 COVID-19 vaccine. About the study: Pooled samples include second doses given at about 4 or 12 weeks.

The CDR3 contains 14 residues. Germline trimming cut 5 bases from V and 5 bases from J; bases unmatched to any gene: 6. Germline CDR1 reads MNHEY; CDR2 reads SVGAGI. General study points: Researchers report vaccine-associated CD4 TCRs spanning spike, with dominance at 160-218 and 743-854. Baseline testing showed seropositivity in only a handful of AZD1222 recipients. Once two AZD1222 doses were given, Spike-specific TCR breadth and depth went up.

The starting material was peripheral blood, obtained on day 0 of AZD1222 vaccination. This rearrangement joins TRBV6-5 to TRBJ1-5, with TRBD1 matching over 7 bases. The origin of this receptor is an adult in good health. CDR3 sequence (DNA): TGTGCCAGCAGTCCGGGACAGCTCTATCAGCCCCAGCATTTT. Encoded protein: CASSPGQLYQPQHF.